What follows is one T cell receptor (beta chain) and its context. This sample was taken from a study of blood T cell repertoires in COVID-19. For the study at large: Acute and convalescent COVID-19 specimens originated in the United States, Italy and Spain. From T cells, B-cell-depleted T cells, or PBMCs came the material, which was cDNA or gDNA.

Per the study methods: Estimation of nucleated cell counts was performed using reference gene primer amplification. The table came from immunoSEQ multiplex PCR; TCRdb's copy has only in-frame clones and leaves some out. The V and J calls and clone size are taken from that table; D and trimming were inferred from the DNA. Altogether 35,000 to 45,000 clones are present, about four fifths being singletons, with the ten largest covering roughly 21%. The sample consisted of peripheral blood. The TCR sequence derives from a man between 65 and 85 years old with acute or convalescent COVID-19.

The CDR3, as DNA: TGCGCCAGCAGCCAAGATCCTACAGCGGGAGGAAGCAATGAGCAGTTCTTC. Protein: CASSQDPTAGGSNEQFF. V and J are TRBV4-1 and TRBJ2-1; 9 nucleotides align to TRBD2. The CDR3 spans 17 residues. From germline, CDR1 is MGHRA and CDR2 YSYEKL. Germline trimming cut 0 bases from V and 6 bases from J; bases unmatched to any gene: 9.